The 9 T cell receptor beta chains below all came from one sample that was sequenced in a study of beta chain features in type 1 diabetes. Study-level results: Within each of all four CD4+ subsets, Type 1 diabetes patients had TCRB CDR3s that were moderately but significantly shorter.

Antigens for these TCRs are unknown. The sequenced template was cDNA made from the entire isolated RNA. Here immunoSEQ multiplex PCR was the method, and the copy in TCRdb shows in-frame clones only, minus some. The table has 600,000 to 750,000 clones, over 10% seen once. Sequencing input: naive CD4+ T cells from blood. These receptor sequences come from a man aged 30 to 45 with type 1 diabetes.

The rearrangement links TRBV5-6 to TRBJ1-5; D call uncertain. Between the trimmed V and J ends, which lost 0 bases and 4 bases, there was a span of 14 bases. Per the germline V gene, CDR1 is SGHDT and CDR2 is YYEEEE. The CDR3 is 16 amino acids. CDR3 amino acids: CASSLGPPNLNQPQHF. The DNA of the CDR3 is TGTGCCAGCAGCTTGGGCCCCCCTAACTTAAATCAGCCCCAGCATTTT.

The J gene is TRBJ2-3, the V gene TRBV7-2, with 9 bases identical to TRBD2. This CDR3 is built from 16 residues. Germline V gene lookup returns CDR1 SGHTA and CDR2 FQGNSA. The J segment lost 4 bases and the V segment lost 5 bases, leaving 10 bases of the junction unmatched. The CDR3 reads CASSPWRAGGADTQYF. The CDR3 DNA reads as TGTGCCAGCAGCCCCTGGAGGGCGGGGGGGGCAGATACGCAGTATTTT.

The genes are TRBV29-1 and TRBJ1-2, with D unclear. CDR1 and CDR2 from the germline V gene are SQVTM and ANQGSEA. Trimming cost V 5 bases and J 8 bases, with 18 bases left between them. This CDR3 contains 13 residues. As DNA, the CDR3 is TGCAGCGTTTCCGGGAGAGCCAGCCGCGGCTACACCTTC. It specifies CSVSGRASRGYTF.

The rearrangement joins TRBV5-6 to TRBJ1-2; 7 bases are a match to TRBD1. Trimming took 0 bases from V and 7 from J; bases not matched to a gene: 6. Germline CDR1 reads SGHDT; CDR2 reads YYEEEE. This CDR3 comprises 14 residues. Written as DNA, the CDR3 is TGTGCCAGCAGCTTGGGAGGGACAGTCTCTGGCTACACCTTC. Translation: CASSLGGTVSGYTF. Variable domain in full (rest from reference TRBV5-6 and TRBJ1-2): DAGVTQSPTHLIKTRGQQVTLRCSPKSGHDTVSWYQQALGQGPQFIFQYYEEEERQRGNFPDRFSGHQFPNYSSELNVNALLLGDSALYLCASSLGGTVSGYTFGSGTRLTVV.

This clone was observed a few times. The J gene is TRBJ2-2, the V gene TRBV14; tentatively, D is TRBD1 (5 bases). Trimming shortened V by 1 base and J by 2 bases, and 8 bases separated the two germline ends. This CDR3 region has 15 residues. Germline V lookup: CDR1 SGHDN, CDR2 FVKESK. Written as DNA, the CDR3 is TGTGCCAGCAGCCAAGGACAGATAAACACCGGGGAGCTGTTTTTT. It specifies CASSQGQINTGELFF.

Remarks on this clone: The sample contains more than one DNA sequence encoding this CDR3. The rearrangement joins TRBV7-9 to TRBJ1-1; 7 bases are shared with TRBD1. Germline-derived CDR1 and CDR2 are SEHNR and FQNEAQ (reference sequence). The ends lost 1 base at V and 4 bases at J; junction bases unmatched: 0. The CDR3 contains 13 residues. CDR3 sequence: CASSLDRGTEAFF. The CDR3 DNA sequence: TGTGCCAGCAGCTTAGACAGGGGCACTGAAGCTTTCTTT.

This chain connects TRBV6-5 to TRBJ1-2, with 9 bases aligning to TRBD1. Germline V gene sequence: CDR1 MNHEY, CDR2 SVGAGI. The V and J ends lost 8 bases and 2 bases, in that order; junction bases with no gene match: 9. The CDR3 covers 15 residues. CDR3 coding DNA: TGTGCCAGCGACTCTGGACAGGGGAGGAACTATGGCTACACCTTC. Translation: CASDSGQGRNYGYTF.

The sample holds a few counts of this clone. V gene TRBV6-6 combines with J gene TRBJ2-2; 9 positions match TRBD1. The CDR3 is made up of 16 amino acids. Per germline, CDR1 MNHNY and CDR2 SVGAGI (reference sequence). V dropped 7 bases and J dropped 0; count of bases not matched to a gene: 6. The chain's CDR3 is CASNAQGAANTGELFF. In nucleotides, the CDR3 is TGTGCCAGCAATGCACAGGGGGCCGCGAACACCGGGGAGCTGTTTTTT.

This clone was observed a few times. The CDR3 DNA reads as TGTGCCAGCCAGGGATTTAGCAATCAGCCCCAGCATTTT. Translation gives CASQGFSNQPQHF. The rearrangement uses TRBV2 and TRBJ1-5, with D perhaps TRBD1 (5 bases). This CDR3 is 13 amino acids long. V was shortened by 8 bases and J by 0 bases, with 8 bases between the two germline ends. CDR1 is SNHLY and CDR2 is FYNNEI in the germline V gene.